This TCR beta chain comes out of a study of technical replicates of blood from a handful of donors. This CDR3 comprises 13 residues. Per germline, CDR1 MNHEY and CDR2 SMNVEV (reference sequence). Trimming removed 0 bases from V and 5 bases from J, with 7 bases in between. Sequencing was performed with immunoSEQ multiplex PCR; in TCRdb, only in-frame clones are kept and a portion is missing. The table has 68,000 or so clones, about 91% seen once. The chain recombines TRBV27 with TRBJ1-2; no clear D. The specimen sequenced was T cells isolated from PBMCs. The sequence was collected from a human donor in good health. The CDR3 DNA follows: TGTGCCAGCAGTTTATCGGCGGGATATGGCTACACCTTC. It encodes CASSLSAGYGYTF.